This paragraph reports one T cell receptor beta chain. Its antigen is as yet unknown. The record originates from a study of cytomegalovirus exposure and HLA in healthy donors. Germline V gene data show CDR1 as SGHDT and CDR2 as YYEEEE. The CDR3 loop spans 14 amino acids. V lost 0 bases and J lost 5, with 11 bases in between. PCR amplification relied on 60 Vbeta primers (plus 13 Jbeta primers). Produced via immunoSEQ multiplex PCR; TCRdb's table is partial and in-frame only. In all, the sample yields 20,000 to 25,000 clones. Findings of the study overall: Reportedly, a later analysis found an Asian-associated ancestry cluster had fewer N-insertions than the roughly 700-donor mean. Solely CMV serostatus was available to characterize immune exposure. Despite most TCR sequences being rare, some public TCRs occurred in many donors.

This receptor was identified in a male donor in good health and CMV-seropositive. The sample was PBMCs. V usage is TRBV5-6 and J usage is TRBJ1-1; no definite D call. CDR3 in DNA: TGTGCCAGCAGCTTGGGGGAAACGGGGACTGAAGCTTTCTTT. Residues: CASSLGETGTEAFF.